The 7 T cell receptor beta chains below were found in one sample sequenced in a study of blood T cells in healthy people across ages. It was with a sample-barcoded 5' primer and a J-beta primer mix that a second PCR of roughly 7 to 12 cycles was run. TCRdb reprocessed the 5' RACE reads via MiXCR and lists one record per CDR3 protein. Of some 760,000 distinct CDR3 sequences detected, around a quarter appear once; the ten largest clones hold 9.4%. This same sample was also taken into another study, of T cells of mothers and their children.

Sequenced sample: blood. The origin of the receptors is a boy between 10 and 17 years old in good health.

This clonotype was found many times. V gene TRBV5-1 combines with J gene TRBJ2-1, with 7 nucleotides matching TRBD2. Germline loops: CDR1 SGHRS, CDR2 YFSETQ. The CDR3 is 15 residues long. The V segment lost 1 base and the J segment 7 bases; nucleotides outside the gene matches: 8. The CDR3 loop reads CASSLIAGDRNEQFF. Written as DNA, the CDR3 is TGCGCCAGCAGCTTGATCGCGGGAGATCGAAATGAGCAGTTCTTC.

This clonotype has just a few counts. The chain joins TRBV12-3 or TRBV12-4 to TRBJ2-4; D uncertain. There are 14 residues in the CDR3. Deletions cut 3 bases from V and 0 bases from J, with 6 bases between. The CDR3 is CASSFTLAKNIQYF. CDR3 nucleotide sequence: TGTGCCAGCAGTTTCACACTAGCCAAAAACATTCAGTACTTC.

This chain uses TRBV20-1 with TRBJ2-4, with D perhaps matching TRBD2 (5 bases). V lost 3 bases and J 2 bases, leaving 8 bases between the germline ends. There are 13 residues in the CDR3. The germline gives CDR1 DFQATT, CDR2 SNEGSKA (reference sequence). CDR3 amino acids: CSASLATKNIQYF. CDR3 bases: TGCAGTGCTAGCCTAGCTACCAAAAACATTCAGTACTTC.

Ten or more counts support this clonotype. J is TRBJ2-7 and V is TRBV11-1; TRBD2 matches 10 bases. Per germline, CDR1 SGHAT and CDR2 FQDESV (reference sequence). V lost 5 bases, J lost 4 bases, and 8 bases stayed unmatched. CDR3 size: 15 residues. Here the CDR3 reads CASSEYPGLAYEQYF. CDR3 sequence (DNA): TGTGCCAGCAGCGAATATCCGGGACTAGCGTACGAGCAGTACTTC.

V and J are TRBV27 and TRBJ1-5, with D possibly matching TRBD1 (5 bases). There are 14 residues in the CDR3. The germline gives CDR1 MNHEY, CDR2 SMNVEV (reference sequence). Trimming shortened V by 5 bases and J by 6 bases, and 14 bases separated the two germline ends. The CDR3: CASSVAHRSQPQHF. Written as DNA, the CDR3 is TGTGCCAGCAGTGTCGCCCACAGGAGTCAGCCCCAGCATTTT.

The chain uses TRBV7-2 and TRBJ2-1; TRBD2 aligns across 8 bases. The CDR3 consists of 15 residues. The germline V gene has CDR1 SGHTA and CDR2 FQGNSA. With 0 bases clipped from V and 7 bases from J, the junction kept 5 bases outside the gene matches. CDR3 DNA sequence: TGTGCCAGCAGCTTAGCCGGGACTAGTTCAAATGAGCAGTTCTTC. Translating gives CASSLAGTSSNEQFF.

V is TRBV28 and J is TRBJ2-7; D may match TRBD1 or TRBD2 (5 bases each). Trimming took 7 bases from V and 4 from J, leaving 23 bases between them. The CDR3 spans 16 residues. Germline V lookup: CDR1 MDHEN, CDR2 SYDVKM. The CDR3 bases are TGTGCCAGCACCCCTGGGGGTCCCTCCGGCGGGTACGAGCAGTACTTC. Translation: CASTPGGPSGGYEQYF.